One sample yielded the 22 T cell receptor beta chains listed below, sequenced in a study of CD8+CD57+ T cells in acquired aplastic anemia. Flow cytometry had shown expanded CD8+CD57+ cells in the patients chosen for sequencing. TCR beta VDJ and CDR3 profiling used genomic DNA as template. TCRdb called the reads again in MiXCR, with one record for every CDR3 protein. The repertoire holds more than 70,000 distinct CDR3 sequences, roughly two thirds seen once, with about 82% in the top ten. What was sequenced was sorted CD4+, CD8+, or CD8+CD57+ T cells (not recorded which) from PBMCs. These TCRs come from a human donor with aplastic anemia.

The chain recombines TRBV19 with TRBJ1-5; 7 bases are shared with TRBD1. Per the germline V gene, CDR1 is LNHDA and CDR2 is SQIVND (reference sequence). Trimming at V came to 5 bases and at J to 4 bases, leaving 8 bases not matched to a gene. The CDR3 has 15 amino acids. In DNA, the CDR3 is TGTGCCAGTAGTGGTGGAGGGGGCCTAAATCAGCCCCAGCATTTT. Its translation is CASSGGGGLNQPQHF.

The chain uses TRBV7-6 and TRBJ2-7, with a possible D match to TRBD1 (6 bases). Germline assignment: CDR1 SGHVS and CDR2 FNYEAQ. Deletions cut 1 base from V and 6 bases from J, with 13 bases between. The CDR3 is made up of 14 amino acids. CDR3 sequence reads: CASSLGTAPGEQYF. The CDR3, as DNA: TGTGCCAGCAGCTTAGGGACAGCGCCAGGCGAGCAGTACTTC. The full variable domain, its missing parts supplied by reference TRBV7-6 and TRBJ2-7, is GAGVSQSPRYKVTKRGQDVALRCDPISGHVSLYWYRQALGQGPEFLTYFNYEAQQDKSGLPNDRFSAERPEGSISTLTIQRTEQRDSAMYRCASSLGTAPGEQYFGPGTRLTVT.

In the case of this clonotype: The CDR3 does not end in the conserved phenylalanine or tryptophan, so this is likely a read error. The genes are TRBV6-4 and TRBJ1-6; D is uncertain. Germline CDR1 and CDR2: MRHNA and SNTAGT. V lost 5 bases and J lost 5, with 13 bases in between. The CDR3 has 15 amino acids. In DNA, the CDR3 is TGTGCCAGCAGTCTTCACGATCGCAATAATTCACCCCTCCACCTT. This sequence encodes CASSLHDRNNSPLHL.

This clonotype was seen a few times. The V and J genes are TRBV2 and TRBJ2-5; D is unresolved. The germline V gene has CDR1 SNHLY and CDR2 FYNNEI. With 8 bases removed from V and 5 bases from J, the gap between germline ends came to 15 bases. The CDR3 consists of 13 residues. CDR3 DNA sequence: TGTGCCAGCCTACAAGGATTCGTGGAGACCCAGTACTTC. Translation: CASLQGFVETQYF. Variable domain in full (rest from reference TRBV2 and TRBJ2-5): EPEVTQTPSHQVTQMGQEVILRCVPISNHLYFYWYRQILGQKVEFLVSFYNNEISEKSEIFDDQFSVERPDGSNFTLKIRSTKLEDSAMYFCASLQGFVETQYFGPGTRLLVL.

The rearrangement links TRBV19 to TRBJ1-3; weak D call: TRBD1 (6 bases). Germline assignment: CDR1 LNHDA and CDR2 SQIVND (reference sequence). The CDR3 runs to 13 residues. V was trimmed by 7 bases and J by 2 bases, leaving 9 bases between them. CDR3 in DNA: TGTGCCAGTAAAGGGACAACTGGAAACACCATATATTTT. This sequence encodes CASKGTTGNTIYF. Full variable domain (remainder filled in from reference TRBV19 and TRBJ1-3): DGGITQSPKYLFRKEGQNVTLSCEQNLNHDAMYWYRQDPGQGLRLIYYSQIVNDFQKGDIAEGYSVSREKKESFPLTVTSAQKNPTAFYLCASKGTTGNTIYFGEGSWLTVV.

Notes on this clonotype: The junction shows a germline mismatch at one end, possibly a read error. The chain employs TRBV9 and TRBJ2-1; tentative D call: TRBD2 (6 bases). Germline assignment: CDR1 SGDLS and CDR2 YYNGEE. This CDR3 spans 15 amino acids. DNA of the CDR3: TGTGCCAGCAGCCCCGGAGGGAAATCCTACAATGAGCAGTTCTTT. It codes for CASSPGGKSYNEQFF.

V usage is TRBV15 and J usage is TRBJ1-5; TRBD1 is a possible D gene (6 bases). The CDR3 extends over 13 amino acids. CDR1 and CDR2 from the germline V gene are LNHNV and YYDKDF (reference sequence). The V gene lost 3 bases and the J gene lost 9 bases, with 12 bases spanning the gap. The CDR3 is CATSSRGQSPQHF. CDR3 DNA sequence: TGTGCCACCAGCAGCAGAGGACAGTCGCCCCAGCATTTT.

The genes are TRBV7-9 and TRBJ2-5, with D possibly TRBD2 on 5 matching bases. V was clipped by 2 bases and J by 3 bases, with 16 bases between them. Germline V gene data show CDR1 as SEHNR and CDR2 as FQNEAQ (reference sequence). The CDR3 extends over 16 amino acids. Here the CDR3 reads CASSLSDYNGEETQYF. The CDR3 DNA reads TGTGCCAGCAGCTTATCCGACTACAACGGGGAAGAGACCCAGTACTTC.

Only a few counts were recorded for this clonotype. The chain carries TRBV20-1 and TRBJ1-5; 7 bases map to TRBD1. Germline V CDR1 and CDR2: DFQATT, SNEGSKA (reference sequence). The CDR3 totals 12 residues. J gave up 6 bases and V 6 bases, and 5 bases lay outside the gene matches. Written as DNA, the CDR3 is TGCAGTGCCCTGACAGGGACTCAGCCCCAGCATTTT. Its protein product is CSALTGTQPQHF.

The V and J genes are TRBV7-8 and TRBJ1-1; TRBD1 matches 9 bases. Germline assignment: CDR1 SGHVS and CDR2 FQNEAQ. CDR3 length: 14 residues. Trimming at V came to 8 bases and at J to 1 base, leaving 5 bases not matched to a gene. The CDR3 DNA follows: TGTGCCAGCTCGCCGGGACAGGGGAACACTGAAGCTTTCTTT. Protein sequence: CASSPGQGNTEAFF.

The J gene is TRBJ1-1, the V gene TRBV19; D gene uncertain. The length of the CDR3 is 13 residues. Germline V CDR1 and CDR2: LNHDA, SQIVND (reference sequence). V lost 5 bases and J lost 2, with 9 bases in between. The chain's CDR3 is CASSAGPNTEAFF. The CDR3 DNA is TGTGCCAGTAGTGCCGGACCAAACACTGAAGCTTTCTTT.

The rearrangement joins TRBV2 to TRBJ2-5; D is unclear. The ends were cut back, 7 bases at V and 5 bases at J, with 20 bases in the middle. Germline CDR1 SNHLY, CDR2 FYNNEI. The CDR3 consists of 15 residues. In DNA, the CDR3 is TGTGCCAGCACCCCGAACCGTGGGCCCGAGGAGACCCAGTACTTC. Translated, it gives CASTPNRGPEETQYF.

The rearrangement uses TRBV11-2 and TRBJ2-5; no definite D call. The germline V and J ends were trimmed by 0 bases and 5 bases, with 10 bases remaining between them. This CDR3 has 14 amino acids. Germline V CDR1 and CDR2: SGHAT, FQNNGV. CDR3 nucleotides: TGTGCCAGCAGCTTAGAAAGCCGATTGGAGACCCAGTACTTC. Protein product: CASSLESRLETQYF.

This clonotype was seen a handful of times. This chain links TRBV7-2 with TRBJ1-1, with D hard to call. Germline V lookup: CDR1 SGHTA, CDR2 FQGNSA. The ends were cut back, 2 bases at V and 1 base at J, with 5 bases in the middle. CDR3 size: 13 residues. CDR3 sequence (DNA): TGTGCCAGCAGCTTAAATCAGAACACTGAAGCTTTCTTT. It specifies CASSLNQNTEAFF.

This clonotype was counted a few times. The rearrangement uses TRBV15 and TRBJ2-3, with TRBD2 as a possible D gene (5 bases). Germline V lookup: CDR1 LNHNV, CDR2 YYDKDF (reference sequence). With 1 base removed from V and 5 bases from J, the gap between germline ends came to 13 bases. This CDR3 is built from 15 residues. The CDR3 bases are TGTGCCACCAGCAGAGGGACTCAAGAAGGAGATACGCAGTATTTT. Translation gives CATSRGTQEGDTQYF. The full variable domain, in which reference TRBV15 and TRBJ2-3 provide the parts outside the CDR3, is DAMVIQNPRYQVTQFGKPVTLSCSQTLNHNVMYWYQQKSSQAPKLLFHYYDKDFNNEADTPDNFQSRRPNTSFCFLDIRSPGLGDTAMYLCATSRGTQEGDTQYFGPGTRLTVL.

The chain links TRBV10-3 to TRBJ1-1, with D uncertain. There are 16 residues in the CDR3. V lost 0 bases and J lost 2, with 13 bases in between. Per germline, CDR1 ENHRY and CDR2 SYGVKD. Written as DNA, the CDR3 is TGTGCCATCAGTGAGTCGAACTGGGGTATCAACACTGAAGCTTTCTTT. Amino acid sequence: CAISESNWGINTEAFF.

This chain uses TRBV10-3 with TRBJ2-7; 9 bases are a match to TRBD1. Germline CDR1 is ENHRY and CDR2 is SYGVKD. Unmatched junction bases numbered 4, after V lost 0 bases and J lost 4 bases. The CDR3 is made up of 15 amino acids. CDR3 loop: CAISESRQGGYEQYF. For the CDR3, the DNA is TGTGCCATCAGTGAGTCGAGACAGGGGGGATACGAGCAGTACTTC.

This clonotype was found once. The J gene is TRBJ2-7, the V gene TRBV4-1; 8 bases are a match to TRBD2. The V gene's germline CDR1 is MGHRA and CDR2 YSYEKL. This CDR3 spans 16 amino acids. Trimming took 0 bases from V and 2 from J; bases not matched to a gene: 6. CDR3 nucleotide sequence: TGCGCCAGCAGCCAAGACAGTAGCGGGGTTACCTACGAGCAGTACTTC. Translation gives CASSQDSSGVTYEQYF.

The rearrangement joins TRBV11-2 to TRBJ2-3; D ambiguous. CDR1 SGHAT and CDR2 FQNNGV come from the germline V gene. Trimming left V 3 bases short and J 0 bases short, with 10 bases between. The CDR3 is 15 amino acids. CDR3: CASSLGRTSTDTQYF. The DNA of the CDR3 is TGTGCCAGCAGCTTGGGCCGGACGAGCACAGATACGCAGTATTTT.

The chain joins TRBV2 to TRBJ2-2; 11 positions match TRBD1. The CDR3 loop spans 15 amino acids. CDR1 is SNHLY, CDR2 FYNNEI, per germline. V dropped 2 bases and J dropped 6; count of bases not matched to a gene: 2. The CDR3 is CASSERTGGSGELFF. The CDR3 DNA sequence: TGTGCCAGCAGTGAAAGGACAGGGGGCTCCGGGGAGCTGTTTTTT.

The chain recombines TRBV19 with TRBJ2-7; D uncertain. CDR1 is LNHDA, CDR2 SQIVND, per germline (reference sequence). The CDR3 length is 15 residues. The germline V and J ends were trimmed by 7 bases and 1 base, with 17 bases remaining between them. The DNA for the CDR3 is TGTGCCAGTACTATGGGTACCGGGCCATCCTACGAGCAGTACTTC. Its protein is CASTMGTGPSYEQYF.

V usage is TRBV5-6 and J usage is TRBJ1-2; unclear D gene. Germline values: CDR1 SGHDT, CDR2 YYEEEE. The CDR3 length is 12 residues. Trimming stripped 10 bases from V and 0 bases from J, with 10 bases between. This chain's CDR3 is CASRRANYGYTF. The CDR3 DNA reads TGTGCCTCCCGGCGAGCTAACTATGGCTACACCTTC.